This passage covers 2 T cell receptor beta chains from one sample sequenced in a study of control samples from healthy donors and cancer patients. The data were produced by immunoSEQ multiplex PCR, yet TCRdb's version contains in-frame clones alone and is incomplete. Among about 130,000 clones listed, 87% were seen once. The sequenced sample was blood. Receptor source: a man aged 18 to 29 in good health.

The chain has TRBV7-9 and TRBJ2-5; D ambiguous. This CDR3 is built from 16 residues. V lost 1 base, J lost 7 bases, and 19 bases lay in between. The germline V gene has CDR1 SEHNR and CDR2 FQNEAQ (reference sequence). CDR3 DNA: TGTGCCAGCAGCTTAGTGGTACGGAGCGAATGGGGGACCCAGTACTTC. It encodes CASSLVVRSEWGTQYF.

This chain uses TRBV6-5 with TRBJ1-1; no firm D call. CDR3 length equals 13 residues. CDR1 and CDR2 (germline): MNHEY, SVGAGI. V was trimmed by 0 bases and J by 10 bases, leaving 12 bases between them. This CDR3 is CASSYSVLARAFF. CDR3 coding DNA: TGTGCCAGCAGTTACTCTGTCTTAGCCAGAGCTTTCTTT.